This TCR beta chain came from a study of cytomegalovirus exposure and HLA in healthy donors. Study-wide findings and caveats: Most subjects had HLA-A and HLA-B alleles reportedly predicted accurately by TCR beta sequences. In vitro checks showed that three CMV-associated chains really do target CMV antigens.

The primer mix had 60 Vbeta and 13 Jbeta primers. Clones were read by immunoSEQ multiplex PCR, and TCRdb kept only the in-frame ones, dropping some. Found here are 90,000 to 130,000 clones, approximately 78% of them singletons; the top ten hold 1% to 1.5%. Concerning this clone: The antigen is undetermined.

The CDR3 is made up of 15 amino acids. CDR1 and CDR2 from the germline V gene are MGHRA and YSYEKL. The V gene end was trimmed by 1 base and the J gene end by 3 bases; junction bases not matched to a gene: 3. Sequenced sample: PBMCs. This chain connects TRBV4-1 to TRBJ2-7; 10 positions match TRBD1. The receptor comes from a woman under 40 in good health and CMV-seronegative. The CDR3 reads CASSQGWDRGYEQYF. CDR3 DNA: TGCGCCAGCAGCCAAGGTTGGGACAGGGGCTACGAGCAGTACTTC.